These T cell receptor beta chains were read from a single sample in a study of blood T cell repertoires in COVID-19. Sequencing was performed with immunoSEQ multiplex PCR; in TCRdb, only in-frame clones are kept and a portion is missing. This sample has 250,000 or so clones, with approximately 90% found just once. Sample: peripheral blood. These receptors all come from a woman in her thirties or forties who had recovered from COVID-19. CDR3s include the opening cysteine and the closing phenylalanine or tryptophan. The D gene is left open where the match is weak. Size is omitted from some rows. Given values are once, few, many or a class for expanded clones.

clone_size: .
j_call: TRBJ1-2
v_call: TRBV5-8
d_call: .
cdr3_aa: CASSLAGGPTGYTF
cdr3_nt: TGTGCCAGCAGCTTGGCGGGGGGGCCCACAGGCTACACCTTC

clone_size: once
j_call: TRBJ1-2
v_call: TRBV6-2/TRBV6-3
d_call: .
cdr3_aa: CASSHQDSARPNASGYTF
cdr3_nt: TGTGCCAGCAGTCATCAGGACAGCGCCAGGCCAAATGCTAGTGGCTACACCTTC

clone_size: .
j_call: TRBJ2-1
v_call: TRBV6-5
d_call: TRBD2
cdr3_aa: CASSYHSGRPYNEQFF
cdr3_nt: TGTGCCAGCAGTTACCATAGCGGGAGGCCGTACAATGAGCAGTTCTTC

clone_size: .
j_call: TRBJ1-4
v_call: TRBV19
d_call: .
cdr3_aa: CASSTGSGTGNEKLFF
cdr3_nt: TGTGCCAGTAGTACCGGCAGCGGGACGGGTAATGAAAAACTGTTTTTT

clone_size: .
j_call: TRBJ2-7
v_call: TRBV5-4
d_call: TRBD1
cdr3_aa: CATGQGPYEQYF
cdr3_nt: TGTGCCACGGGACAGGGTCCCTACGAGCAGTACTTC

clone_size: .
j_call: TRBJ2-5
v_call: TRBV4-3
d_call: .
cdr3_aa: CASSQGVSREVEETQYF
cdr3_nt: TGCGCCAGCAGCCAAGGGGTCAGTAGGGAGGTAGAGGAGACCCAGTACTTC

clone_size: .
j_call: TRBJ1-5
v_call: TRBV30
d_call: .
cdr3_aa: CAWSVGRDQPQHF
cdr3_nt: TGTGCCTGGAGTGTGGGGCGGGACCAGCCCCAGCATTTT

clone_size: .
j_call: TRBJ2-3
v_call: TRBV4-1
d_call: TRBD1
cdr3_aa: CASSHPTGDAQYF
cdr3_nt: TGCGCCAGCAGCCATCCCACAGGGGACGCGCAGTATTTT

clone_size: .
j_call: TRBJ1-5
v_call: TRBV5-6
d_call: .
cdr3_aa: CASSLRQQGNQPQHF
cdr3_nt: TGTGCCAGCAGCTTGAGGCAACAGGGTAATCAGCCCCAGCATTTT

clone_size: .
j_call: TRBJ2-1
v_call: TRBV14
d_call: .
cdr3_aa: CASSQVARGPYNEQFF
cdr3_nt: TGTGCCAGCAGCCAAGTCGCGCGGGGCCCCTACAATGAGCAGTTCTTC

clone_size: once
j_call: TRBJ1-5
v_call: TRBV10-3
d_call: TRBD1
cdr3_aa: CAISEDRGLYQPQHF
cdr3_nt: TGTGCCATCAGTGAGGACAGGGGGCTCTATCAGCCCCAGCATTTT

clone_size: once
j_call: TRBJ1-1
v_call: TRBV6-5
d_call: .
cdr3_aa: CASSYAAALNTEAFF
cdr3_nt: TGTGCCAGCAGTTACGCGGCAGCACTCAACACTGAAGCTTTCTTT

clone_size: .
j_call: TRBJ1-2
v_call: TRBV5-1
d_call: .
cdr3_aa: CASSALSGQSNYGYTF
cdr3_nt: TGCGCCAGCAGCGCCCTCTCCGGACAGAGCAACTATGGCTACACCTTC

clone_size: once
j_call: TRBJ1-1
v_call: TRBV10-3
d_call: TRBD1
cdr3_aa: CAIGRPGGGPIEAFF
cdr3_nt: TGTGCCATCGGTCGGCCAGGGGGTGGCCCGATTGAAGCTTTCTTT

clone_size: .
j_call: TRBJ2-3
v_call: TRBV6-5
d_call: TRBD2
cdr3_aa: CASSYSASGSPQYF
cdr3_nt: TGTGCCAGCAGTTACTCAGCTAGCGGGAGCCCTCAGTATTTT

clone_size: .
j_call: TRBJ1-5
v_call: TRBV10-3
d_call: TRBD1
cdr3_aa: CAISPGQGGKQPQHF
cdr3_nt: TGTGCCATCAGCCCGGGACAGGGTGGAAAACAGCCCCAGCATTTT

clone_size: .
j_call: TRBJ2-2
v_call: TRBV9
d_call: .
cdr3_aa: CASSVGGRGNTGELFF
cdr3_nt: TGTGCCAGCAGCGTAGGAGGCAGGGGGAACACCGGGGAGCTGTTTTTT

clone_size: few
j_call: TRBJ1-4
v_call: TRBV7-9
d_call: .
cdr3_aa: CASSGRANEKLFF
cdr3_nt: TGTGCCAGCAGCGGCCGTGCTAATGAAAAACTGTTTTTT

clone_size: .
j_call: TRBJ2-7
v_call: TRBV6-2/TRBV6-3
d_call: TRBD2
cdr3_aa: CASSYGAGASGRPYEQYF
cdr3_nt: TGTGCCAGCAGTTATGGGGCCGGGGCTAGCGGGAGGCCCTACGAGCAGTACTTC

clone_size: .
j_call: TRBJ1-4
v_call: TRBV12-3/TRBV12-4
d_call: .
cdr3_aa: CASSPFGAEKLFF
cdr3_nt: TGTGCCAGCAGCCCCTTTGGGGCGGAAAAACTGTTTTTT

clone_size: once
j_call: TRBJ2-2
v_call: TRBV7-8
d_call: .
cdr3_aa: CASSLVVQGRTGELFF
cdr3_nt: TGTGCCAGCAGCTTAGTCGTGCAGGGGCGGACCGGGGAGCTGTTTTTT

clone_size: .
j_call: TRBJ2-5
v_call: TRBV6-2/TRBV6-3
d_call: .
cdr3_aa: CASSRPAGETQYF
cdr3_nt: TGTGCCAGCAGTCGGCCAGCAGGAGAGACCCAGTACTTC

clone_size: few
j_call: TRBJ1-5
v_call: TRBV5-5
d_call: TRBD1
cdr3_aa: CASSWGDRGHNQPQHF
cdr3_nt: TGTGCCAGCAGCTGGGGGGACAGGGGGCACAATCAGCCCCAGCATTTT

clone_size: .
j_call: TRBJ1-1
v_call: TRBV15
d_call: .
cdr3_aa: CATSPTGTEAFF
cdr3_nt: TGTGCCACCAGCCCCACAGGGACGGAAGCTTTCTTT

clone_size: .
j_call: TRBJ2-4
v_call: TRBV6-2/TRBV6-3
d_call: .
cdr3_aa: CASSYGGGPLGVQYF
cdr3_nt: TGTGCCAGCAGTTACGGCGGGGGCCCATTGGGGGTTCAGTACTTC

clone_size: .
j_call: TRBJ1-3
v_call: TRBV28
d_call: TRBD1
cdr3_aa: CASSPSPGQGAPSGHF
cdr3_nt: TGTGCCAGCAGTCCGAGCCCGGGACAGGGGGCCCCGTCGGGGCATTTT

clone_size: .
j_call: TRBJ1-1
v_call: TRBV18
d_call: .
cdr3_aa: CASSPSQGTEAFF
cdr3_nt: TGTGCCAGCTCACCCTCCCAGGGCACTGAAGCTTTCTTT

clone_size: .
j_call: TRBJ2-5
v_call: TRBV29-1
d_call: .
cdr3_aa: CSVVPAGETQYF
cdr3_nt: TGCAGCGTTGTCCCCGCCGGGGAGACCCAGTACTTC

clone_size: .
j_call: TRBJ2-7
v_call: TRBV9
d_call: TRBD2
cdr3_aa: CASSVRAGAPYEQYF
cdr3_nt: TGTGCCAGCAGCGTAAGAGCGGGGGCCCCCTACGAGCAGTACTTC

clone_size: .
j_call: TRBJ1-2
v_call: TRBV30
d_call: TRBD1
cdr3_aa: CAWSTSTGWVYGYTF
cdr3_nt: TGTGCCTGGAGTACCTCGACAGGGTGGGTCTATGGCTACACCTTC

clone_size: .
j_call: TRBJ1-2
v_call: TRBV30
d_call: .
cdr3_aa: CAWTPGGYYRFGYTF
cdr3_nt: TGTGCCTGGACCCCCGGAGGCTACTACCGCTTTGGCTACACCTTC

clone_size: few
j_call: TRBJ1-2
v_call: TRBV6-2/TRBV6-3
d_call: .
cdr3_aa: CASSYSRRGGGYTF
cdr3_nt: TGTGCCAGCAGTTACTCTCGCAGGGGCGGTGGCTACACCTTC

clone_size: .
j_call: TRBJ2-2
v_call: TRBV6-5
d_call: TRBD2
cdr3_aa: CASSYGASGPTGELFF
cdr3_nt: TGTGCCAGCAGTTACGGCGCTAGCGGGCCTACCGGGGAGCTGTTTTTT

clone_size: few
j_call: TRBJ1-3
v_call: TRBV6-5
d_call: TRBD1
cdr3_aa: CASSNKDRGVHTIYF
cdr3_nt: TGTGCCAGCAGCAACAAGGACAGGGGAGTACACACCATATATTTT

clone_size: .
j_call: TRBJ2-7
v_call: TRBV9
d_call: TRBD2
cdr3_aa: CASSPGAGVYEQYF
cdr3_nt: TGTGCCAGCAGCCCCGGAGCGGGAGTGTACGAGCAGTACTTC

clone_size: .
j_call: TRBJ2-3
v_call: TRBV18
d_call: .
cdr3_aa: CASSPPGGSWATQYF
cdr3_nt: TGTGCCAGCTCACCACCGGGGGGTTCGTGGGCTACGCAGTATTTT

clone_size: .
j_call: TRBJ1-1
v_call: TRBV5-1
d_call: .
cdr3_aa: CASSPPRGTPSEAFF
cdr3_nt: TGCGCCAGCAGCCCCCCCCGGGGTACCCCTTCCGAAGCTTTCTTT